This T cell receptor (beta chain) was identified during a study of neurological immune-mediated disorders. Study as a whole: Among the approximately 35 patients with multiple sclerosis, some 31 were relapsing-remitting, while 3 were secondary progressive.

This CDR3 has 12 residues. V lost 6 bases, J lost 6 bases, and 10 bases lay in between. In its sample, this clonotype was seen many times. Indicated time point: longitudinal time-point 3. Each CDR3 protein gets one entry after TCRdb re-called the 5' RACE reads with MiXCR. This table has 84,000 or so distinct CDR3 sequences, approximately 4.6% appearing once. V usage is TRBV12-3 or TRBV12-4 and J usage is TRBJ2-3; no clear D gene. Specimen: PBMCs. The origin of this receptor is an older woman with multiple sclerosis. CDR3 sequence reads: CASRTYADTQYF. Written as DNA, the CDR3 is TGTGCCAGCAGGACCTACGCGGATACGCAGTATTTT.